These T cell receptor beta chains were read from a single sample in a study of CD8+ T cells in alopecia areata. Sequenced by immunoSEQ multiplex PCR; TCRdb stores in-frame clones only, minus some. The sample has about 180,000 clones, more than 60% seen once; the top ten hold 1.5% to 2%. The material sequenced was CD4+ T cells sorted from blood, taken at week 0. The receptor source for this set is a human donor with alopecia areata. The CDR3 runs from the conserved cysteine through the conserved F or W. The D gene is left open where the match is weak. Clone sizes are given selectively: once, few, many, or a class where the clone is expanded.

TRBJ2-3 | . | TRBV15 | TRBD1 | TGTGCCACCAGCAGAGACCTGACAGGGCGGAGCACAGATACGCAGTATTTT | CATSRDLTGRSTDTQYF
TRBJ2-3 | once | TRBV9 | TRBD2 | TGTGCCAGCAGCCCTCGACTAGCAACTAGCCAGGATACGCAGTATTTT | CASSPRLATSQDTQYF
TRBJ2-7 | . | TRBV19 | . | TGTGCCAGTCAAGACAGGTCCTACGAGCAGTACTTC | CASQDRSYEQYF
TRBJ2-2 | few | TRBV6-1 | . | TGTGCCAGCAACCCCTTAGGGGGCACCGGGGAGCTGTTTTTT | CASNPLGGTGELFF
TRBJ2-5 | . | TRBV10-3 | . | TGTGCCATCAGACCCGGACCAGGAGAGACCCAGTACTTC | CAIRPGPGETQYF
TRBJ1-2 | . | TRBV29-1 | . | TGCAGCGTGGCCCCAGTTGTTCGGGACTATGGCTACACCTTC | CSVAPVVRDYGYTF
TRBJ2-5 | . | TRBV30 | . | TGTGCCTGGAGTAATGGGGAGACCCAGTACTTC | CAWSNGETQYF
TRBJ1-1 | . | TRBV29-1 | TRBD1 | TGCAGCGTTGAAGATACAGGGGGCACTGAAGCTTTCTTT | CSVEDTGGTEAFF
TRBJ1-5 | . | TRBV30 | TRBD1 | TGTGCCTGGGCCACCGGGACAGGGTATCAGCCCCAGCATTTT | CAWATGTGYQPQHF
TRBJ2-1 | . | TRBV11-2 | . | TGTGCCAGCAGCCGGGCAGGGGGGAGCTCCTACAATGAGCAGTTCTTC | CASSRAGGSSYNEQFF
TRBJ2-5 | . | TRBV30 | . | TGTGCCTGGAGCCTTCCGAGGGTGGCGGGGTCCCAAGAGACCCAGTACTTC | CAWSLPRVAGSQETQYF